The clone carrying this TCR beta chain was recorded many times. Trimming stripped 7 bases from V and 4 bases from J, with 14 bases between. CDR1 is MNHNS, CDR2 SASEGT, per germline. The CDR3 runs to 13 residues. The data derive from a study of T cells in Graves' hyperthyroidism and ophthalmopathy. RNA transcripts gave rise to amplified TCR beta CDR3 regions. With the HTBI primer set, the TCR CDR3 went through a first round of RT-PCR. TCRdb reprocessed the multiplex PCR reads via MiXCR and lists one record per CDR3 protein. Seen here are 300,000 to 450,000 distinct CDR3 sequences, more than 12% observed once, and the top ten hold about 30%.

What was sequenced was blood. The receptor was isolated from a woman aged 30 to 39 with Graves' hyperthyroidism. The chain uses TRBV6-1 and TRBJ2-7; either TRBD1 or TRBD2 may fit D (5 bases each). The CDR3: CASKGPSSYEQYF. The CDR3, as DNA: TGTGCCAGCAAGGGACCCTCTTCGTACGAGCAGTACTTC.